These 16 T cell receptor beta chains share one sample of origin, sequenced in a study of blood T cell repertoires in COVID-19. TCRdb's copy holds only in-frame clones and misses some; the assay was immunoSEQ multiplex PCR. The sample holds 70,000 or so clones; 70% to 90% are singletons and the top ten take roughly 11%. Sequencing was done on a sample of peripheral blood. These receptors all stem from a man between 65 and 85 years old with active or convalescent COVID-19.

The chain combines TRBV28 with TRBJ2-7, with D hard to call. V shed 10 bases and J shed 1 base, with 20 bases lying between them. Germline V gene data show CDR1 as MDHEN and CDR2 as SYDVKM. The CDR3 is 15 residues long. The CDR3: CATRGTYGLSYEQYF. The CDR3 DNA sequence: TGTGCCACCCGAGGTACCTACGGGTTATCCTACGAGCAGTACTTC.

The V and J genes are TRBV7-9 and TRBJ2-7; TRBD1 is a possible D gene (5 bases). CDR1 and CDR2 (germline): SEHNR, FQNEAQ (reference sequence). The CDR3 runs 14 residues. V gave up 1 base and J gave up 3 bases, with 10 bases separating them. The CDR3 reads CASSLDRGIYEQYF. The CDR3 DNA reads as TGTGCCAGCAGCTTAGATAGGGGTATCTACGAGCAGTACTTC.

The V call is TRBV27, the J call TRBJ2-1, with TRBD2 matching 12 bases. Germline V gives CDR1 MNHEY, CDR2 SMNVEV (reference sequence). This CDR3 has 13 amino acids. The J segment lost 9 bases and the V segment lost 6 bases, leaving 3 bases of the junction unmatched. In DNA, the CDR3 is TGTGCCAGCAGGGGACTAGCGGGCCTTGAGCAGTTCTTC. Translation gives CASRGLAGLEQFF.

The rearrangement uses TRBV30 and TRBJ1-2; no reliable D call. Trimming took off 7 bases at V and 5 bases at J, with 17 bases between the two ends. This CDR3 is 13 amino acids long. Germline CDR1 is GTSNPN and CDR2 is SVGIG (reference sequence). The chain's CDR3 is CASQKPALYGYTF. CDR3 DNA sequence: TGTGCCTCACAGAAGCCGGCCCTTTATGGCTACACCTTC. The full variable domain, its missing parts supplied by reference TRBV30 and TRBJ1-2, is SQTIHQWPATLVQPVGSPLSLECTVEGTSNPNLYWYRQAAGRGLQLLFYSVGIGQISSEVPQNLSASRPQDRQFILSSKKLLLSDSGFYLCASQKPALYGYTFGSGTRLTVV.

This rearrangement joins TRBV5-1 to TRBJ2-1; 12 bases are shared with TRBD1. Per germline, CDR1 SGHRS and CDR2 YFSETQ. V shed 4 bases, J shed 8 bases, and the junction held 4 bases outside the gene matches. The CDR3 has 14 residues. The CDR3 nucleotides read TGCGCCAGCAGCCCCGGGACAGGGGGCGATGAGCAGTTCTTC. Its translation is CASSPGTGGDEQFF.

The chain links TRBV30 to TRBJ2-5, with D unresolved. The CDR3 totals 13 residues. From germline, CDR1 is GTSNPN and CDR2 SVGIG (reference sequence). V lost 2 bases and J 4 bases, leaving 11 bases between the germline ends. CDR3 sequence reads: CAWSSSPPETQYF. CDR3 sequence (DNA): TGTGCCTGGAGTAGCTCTCCCCCAGAGACCCAGTACTTC.

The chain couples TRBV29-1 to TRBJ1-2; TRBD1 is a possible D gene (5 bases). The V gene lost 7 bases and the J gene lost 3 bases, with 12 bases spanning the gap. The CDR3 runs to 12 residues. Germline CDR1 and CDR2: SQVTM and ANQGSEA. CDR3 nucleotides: TGCAGCGGTGGTGACAGCTACTATGGCTACACCTTC. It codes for CSGGDSYYGYTF.

Here the CDR3 reads CASSPNELSPAFF. CDR3 coding DNA: TGTGCCAGCAGCCCCAATGAACTATCCCCCGCTTTCTTT. The rearrangement links TRBV9 to TRBJ1-1; no reliable D call. Trimming took off 4 bases at V and 11 bases at J, with 18 bases between the two ends. This CDR3 comprises 13 residues. Germline CDR1 SGDLS, CDR2 YYNGEE. Drawing the rest from reference TRBV9 and TRBJ1-1, the complete variable domain is DSGVTQTPKHLITATGQRVTLRCSPRSGDLSVYWYQQSLDQGLQFLIQYYNGEERAKGNILERFSAQQFPDLHSELNLSSLELGDSALYFCASSPNELSPAFFGQGTRLTVV.

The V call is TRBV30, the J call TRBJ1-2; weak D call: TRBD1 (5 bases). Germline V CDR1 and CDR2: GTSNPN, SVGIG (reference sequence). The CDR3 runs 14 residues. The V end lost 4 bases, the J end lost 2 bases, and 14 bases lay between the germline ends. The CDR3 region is CAWMSGAANYGYTF. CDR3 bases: TGTGCCTGGATGAGCGGGGCCGCCAACTATGGCTACACCTTC.

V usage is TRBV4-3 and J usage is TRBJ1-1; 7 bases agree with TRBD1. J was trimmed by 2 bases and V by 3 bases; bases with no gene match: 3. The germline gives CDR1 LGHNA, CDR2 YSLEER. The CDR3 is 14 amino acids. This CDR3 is CASSHDRANTEAFF. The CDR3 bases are TGCGCCAGCAGCCATGACAGGGCTAACACTGAAGCTTTCTTT.

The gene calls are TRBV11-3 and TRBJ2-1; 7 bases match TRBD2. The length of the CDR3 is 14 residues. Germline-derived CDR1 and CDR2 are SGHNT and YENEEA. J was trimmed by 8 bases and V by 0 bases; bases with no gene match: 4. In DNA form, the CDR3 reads TGTGCCAGCAGCTTAGAGGGGGGGTTGGATGAGCAGTTCTTC. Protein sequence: CASSLEGGLDEQFF.

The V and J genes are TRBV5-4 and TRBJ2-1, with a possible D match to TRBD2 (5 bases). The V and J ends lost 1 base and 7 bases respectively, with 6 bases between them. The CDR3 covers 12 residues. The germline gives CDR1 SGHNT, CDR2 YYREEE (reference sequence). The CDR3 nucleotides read TGTGCCAGCAGCTTGATAGCGAATGAGCAGTTCTTC. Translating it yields CASSLIANEQFF.

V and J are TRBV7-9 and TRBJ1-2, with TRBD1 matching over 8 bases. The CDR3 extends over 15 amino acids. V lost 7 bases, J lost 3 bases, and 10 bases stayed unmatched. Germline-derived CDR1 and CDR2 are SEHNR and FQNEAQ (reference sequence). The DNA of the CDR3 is TGTGCCAGCACCCTTTCAGGGGGCTTCGACTATGGCTACACCTTC. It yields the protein CASTLSGGFDYGYTF.

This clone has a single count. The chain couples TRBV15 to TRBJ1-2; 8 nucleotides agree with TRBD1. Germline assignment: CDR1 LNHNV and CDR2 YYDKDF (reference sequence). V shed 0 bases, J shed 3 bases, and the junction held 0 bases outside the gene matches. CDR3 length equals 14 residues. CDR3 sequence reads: CATSREQGDYGYTF. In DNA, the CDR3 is TGTGCCACCAGCAGAGAACAGGGGGACTATGGCTACACCTTC.

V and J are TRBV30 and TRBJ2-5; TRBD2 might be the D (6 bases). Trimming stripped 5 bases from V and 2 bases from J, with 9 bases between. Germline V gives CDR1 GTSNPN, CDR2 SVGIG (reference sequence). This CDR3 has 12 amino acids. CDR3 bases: TGTGCCTGGGGGGGACTTCAAGAGACCCAGTACTTC. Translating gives CAWGGLQETQYF.

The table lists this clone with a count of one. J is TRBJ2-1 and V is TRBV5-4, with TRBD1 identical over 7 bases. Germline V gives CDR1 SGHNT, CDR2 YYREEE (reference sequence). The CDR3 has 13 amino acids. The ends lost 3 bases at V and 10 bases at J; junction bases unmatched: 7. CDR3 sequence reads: CASSSPQGLEQFF. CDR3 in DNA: TGTGCCAGCAGCTCACCACAGGGGTTAGAGCAGTTCTTC.